Below, 4 T cell receptor beta chains from the same sample are listed, as sequenced in a study of T cells after yellow fever vaccination. TCRdb ran MiXCR on the 5' RACE reads and lists one entry per CDR3 protein. The sample has about 430,000 distinct CDR3 sequences, 18% seen once. Sample: PBMCs, taken before the yellow fever booster vaccination. The source of these receptors is a man aged 18 to 29 who received the YFV17D yellow fever vaccine.

Only a few counts were recorded for this clonotype. The chain has TRBV27 and TRBJ2-7; 7 positions match TRBD1. Germline CDR1 and CDR2: MNHEY and SMNVEV (reference sequence). With 6 bases clipped from V and 6 bases from J, the junction kept 11 bases outside the gene matches. CDR3 length: 14 amino acids. Written as DNA, the CDR3 is TGTGCCAGCAGCTCCCGACAGGGTCGTCTCGAGCAGTACTTC. It is translated as CASSSRQGRLEQYF.

The table lists this clonotype with many counts. This chain links TRBV18 with TRBJ2-3; 8 bases are shared with TRBD1. Germline V gene sequence: CDR1 KGHSH, CDR2 LQKENI. V was pared by 6 bases and J by 0 bases, with 2 bases of the junction left unmatched. The CDR3 loop spans 14 amino acids. The CDR3 sequence: CASSRTGSTDTQYF. The CDR3 DNA reads TGTGCCAGCTCTCGGACAGGGAGCACAGATACGCAGTATTTT.

The chain recombines TRBV6-4 with TRBJ2-3; 8 bases fit TRBD1. The CDR3 extends over 15 amino acids. CDR1 and CDR2 from the germline V gene are MRHNA and SNTAGT. J lost 0 bases, V lost 6 bases, and 5 bases had no gene match. CDR3 coding DNA: TGTGCCAGCAGCGAAACAGGGGGTAGCACAGATACGCAGTATTTT. Translated: CASSETGGSTDTQYF.

This clonotype showed up many times. V gene TRBV3-1 combines with J gene TRBJ2-3, with D possibly matching TRBD2 (6 bases). V gave up 0 bases and J gave up 2 bases, with 15 bases separating them. Germline V gene data show CDR1 as LGHDT and CDR2 as YNNKEL (reference sequence). CDR3 length: 17 amino acids. Here the CDR3 DNA reads TGTGCCAGCAGCCAAGATGGAACTAGCAGGGTCACAGATACGCAGTATTTT. This sequence encodes CASSQDGTSRVTDTQYF.